This TCR beta chain was identified in a study of cytomegalovirus exposure and HLA in healthy donors. The CDR3 contains 16 residues. Trimming shortened V by 4 bases and J by 5 bases, and 20 bases separated the two germline ends. The germline V gene encodes CDR1 MDHEN and CDR2 SYDVKM. It was with 60 Vbeta and 13 Jbeta primers that the PCR ran. Data came from immunoSEQ multiplex PCR; TCRdb stores just in-frame clones and leaves some out. The table records about 140,000 clones, more than 70% of them present only once. This clone was recorded a few times. The V and J genes are TRBV28 and TRBJ1-2; no definite D call. The TCR was taken from a man aged 50-60 years in good health and CMV-seronegative. Sequences were obtained from PBMCs. CDR3 coding DNA: TGTGCCAGCAGTTCCCCCGGGTCCCCTAAAGGTTATGGCTACACCTTC. Its protein product is CASSSPGSPKGYGYTF.